This T cell receptor beta chain is from a study of blood T cell repertoires in COVID-19. Produced via immunoSEQ multiplex PCR; TCRdb's table is partial and in-frame only. The sample lists about 140,000 clones; 88% were seen once. This CDR3 region has 12 residues. Between the trimmed V and J ends, which lost 5 bases and 3 bases, there was a span of 8 bases. CDR1 is SGHAT and CDR2 is FQDESV in the germline V gene (reference sequence). Sequencing input: peripheral blood. The genes are TRBV11-1 and TRBJ2-7; the D is unclear. This TCR came from a human donor with COVID-19, enrolled during active disease. The donor label of this sample is uncertain. DNA for the CDR3: TGTGCCAGCAGCCTAACCCACTACGAGCAGTACTTC. The encoded protein is CASSLTHYEQYF.